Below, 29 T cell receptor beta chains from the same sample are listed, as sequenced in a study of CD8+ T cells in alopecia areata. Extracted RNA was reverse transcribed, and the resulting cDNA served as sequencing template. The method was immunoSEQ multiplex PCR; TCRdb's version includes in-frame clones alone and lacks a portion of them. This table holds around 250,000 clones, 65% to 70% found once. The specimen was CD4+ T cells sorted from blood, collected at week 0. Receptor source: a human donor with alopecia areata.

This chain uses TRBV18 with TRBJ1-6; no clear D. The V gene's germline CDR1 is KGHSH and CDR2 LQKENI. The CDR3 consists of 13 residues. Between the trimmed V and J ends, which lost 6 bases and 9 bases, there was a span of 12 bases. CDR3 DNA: TGTGCCAGCTCGCCCCATGAGGGTTCACCCCTCCACTTT. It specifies CASSPHEGSPLHF.

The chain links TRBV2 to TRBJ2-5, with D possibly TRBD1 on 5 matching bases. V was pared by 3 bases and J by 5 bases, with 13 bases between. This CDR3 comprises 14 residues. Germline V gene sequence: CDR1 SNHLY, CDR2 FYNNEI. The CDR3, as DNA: TGTGCCAGCAGTGATGGCAGGGCGAAGGAGACCCAGTACTTC. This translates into CASSDGRAKETQYF.

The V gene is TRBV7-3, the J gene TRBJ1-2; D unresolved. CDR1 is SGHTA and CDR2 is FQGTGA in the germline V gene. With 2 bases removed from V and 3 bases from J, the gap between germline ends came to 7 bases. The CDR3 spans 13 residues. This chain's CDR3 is CASSLGEDYGYTF. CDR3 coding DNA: TGTGCCAGCAGCTTAGGGGAGGACTATGGCTACACCTTC.

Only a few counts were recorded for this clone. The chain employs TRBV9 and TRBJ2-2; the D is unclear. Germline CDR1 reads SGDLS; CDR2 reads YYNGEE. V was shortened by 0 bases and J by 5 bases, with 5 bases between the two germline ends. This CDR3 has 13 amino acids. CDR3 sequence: CASSVGRTGELFF. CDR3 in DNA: TGTGCCAGCAGCGTAGGGAGAACCGGGGAGCTGTTTTTT.

The DNA for the CDR3 is TGTGCCAGCAGCGTGGACAGGGGACCCTACGAGCAGTACTTC. This gives the protein CASSVDRGPYEQYF. The rearrangement joins TRBV11-2 to TRBJ2-7, with 9 bases identical to TRBD1. J lost 2 bases, V lost 5 bases, and 4 bases had no gene match. From germline, CDR1 is SGHAT and CDR2 FQNNGV. This CDR3 has 14 amino acids.

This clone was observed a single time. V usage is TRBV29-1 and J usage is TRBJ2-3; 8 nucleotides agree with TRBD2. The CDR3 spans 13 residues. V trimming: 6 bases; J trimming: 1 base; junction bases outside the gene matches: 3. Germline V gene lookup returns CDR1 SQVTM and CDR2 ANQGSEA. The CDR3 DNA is TGCAGCGTCCTGACTAGCGGCACAGATACGCAGTATTTT. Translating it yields CSVLTSGTDTQYF.

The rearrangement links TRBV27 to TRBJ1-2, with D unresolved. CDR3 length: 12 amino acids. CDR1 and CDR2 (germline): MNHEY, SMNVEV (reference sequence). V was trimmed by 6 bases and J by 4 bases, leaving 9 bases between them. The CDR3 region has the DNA TGTGCCAGCAGCTCCTGGCTCTATGGCTACACCTTC. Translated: CASSSWLYGYTF.

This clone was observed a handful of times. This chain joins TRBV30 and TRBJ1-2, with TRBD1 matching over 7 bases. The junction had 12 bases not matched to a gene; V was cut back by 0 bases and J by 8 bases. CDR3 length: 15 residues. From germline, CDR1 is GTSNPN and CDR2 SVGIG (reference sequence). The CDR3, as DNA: TGTGCCTGGAGTGTAATGCTAGAGGGGGCGAGCGGCTACACCTTC. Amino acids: CAWSVMLEGASGYTF.

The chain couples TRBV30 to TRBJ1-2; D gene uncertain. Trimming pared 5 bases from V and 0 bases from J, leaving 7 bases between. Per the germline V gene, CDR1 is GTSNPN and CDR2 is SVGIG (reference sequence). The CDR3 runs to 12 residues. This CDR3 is CAWAVTNYGYTF. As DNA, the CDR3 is TGTGCCTGGGCGGTGACTAACTATGGCTACACCTTC.

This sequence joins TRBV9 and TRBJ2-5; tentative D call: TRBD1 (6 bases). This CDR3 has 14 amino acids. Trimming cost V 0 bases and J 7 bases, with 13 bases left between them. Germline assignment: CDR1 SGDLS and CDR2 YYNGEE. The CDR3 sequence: CASSVGWDTGTQYF. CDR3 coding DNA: TGTGCCAGCAGCGTAGGTTGGGACACTGGGACCCAGTACTTC. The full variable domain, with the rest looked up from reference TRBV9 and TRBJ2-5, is DSGVTQTPKHLITATGQRVTLRCSPRSGDLSVYWYQQSLDQGLQFLIQYYNGEERAKGNILERFSAQQFPDLHSELNLSSLELGDSALYFCASSVGWDTGTQYFGPGTRLLVL.

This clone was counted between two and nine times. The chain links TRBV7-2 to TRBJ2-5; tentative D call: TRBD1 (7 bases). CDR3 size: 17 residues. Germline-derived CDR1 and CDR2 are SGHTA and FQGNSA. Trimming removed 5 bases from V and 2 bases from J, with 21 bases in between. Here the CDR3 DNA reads TGTGCCAGCAGCCAACCGACAGGGAGGCGGCCTCAAGAGACCCAGTACTTC. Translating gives CASSQPTGRRPQETQYF.

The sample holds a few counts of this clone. Here the CDR3 reads CASGWGAEAFF. The CDR3 DNA follows: TGTGCCAGCGGGTGGGGGGCTGAAGCTTTCTTT. This chain connects TRBV6-5 to TRBJ1-1; TRBD1 is a possible D gene (5 bases). V was shortened by 8 bases and J by 6 bases, with 10 bases between the two germline ends. The germline CDR1 and CDR2 sequences are MNHEY and SVGAGI. This CDR3 has 11 amino acids.

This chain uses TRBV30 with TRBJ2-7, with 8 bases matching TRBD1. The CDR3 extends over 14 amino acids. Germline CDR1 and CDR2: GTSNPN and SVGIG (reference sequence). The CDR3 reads CAVRRTGLVYEQYF. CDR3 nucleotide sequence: TGTGCTGTCCGCCGGACAGGGTTAGTGTACGAGCAGTACTTC.

The DNA for the CDR3 is TGTGCCAGCAGCTTGAGTAGCGGGGTGACCGGGGAGCTGTTTTTT. It yields the protein CASSLSSGVTGELFF. This rearrangement joins TRBV5-4 to TRBJ2-2; 8 nucleotides agree with TRBD2. The CDR3 extends over 15 amino acids. Unmatched junction bases numbered 4, after V lost 1 base and J lost 5 bases. CDR1 and CDR2 (germline): SGHNT, YYREEE (reference sequence).

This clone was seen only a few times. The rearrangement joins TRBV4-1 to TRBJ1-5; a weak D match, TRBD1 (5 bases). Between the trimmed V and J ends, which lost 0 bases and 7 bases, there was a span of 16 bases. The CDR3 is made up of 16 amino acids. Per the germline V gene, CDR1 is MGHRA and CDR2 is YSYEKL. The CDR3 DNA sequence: TGCGCCAGCAGCCAAGACCCGGGGGTGGGTAGACAGCCCCAGCATTTT. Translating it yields CASSQDPGVGRQPQHF.

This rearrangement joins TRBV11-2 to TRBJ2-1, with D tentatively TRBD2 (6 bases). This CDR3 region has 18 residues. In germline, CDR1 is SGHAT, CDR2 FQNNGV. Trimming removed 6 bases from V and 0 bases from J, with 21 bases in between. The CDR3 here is CASSQRARERSSYNEQFF. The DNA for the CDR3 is TGTGCCAGCAGTCAGCGGGCTAGGGAGCGTAGCTCCTACAATGAGCAGTTCTTC.

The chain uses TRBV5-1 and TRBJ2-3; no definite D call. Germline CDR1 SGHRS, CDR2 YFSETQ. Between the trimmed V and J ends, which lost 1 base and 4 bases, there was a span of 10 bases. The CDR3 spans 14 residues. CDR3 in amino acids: CASSLRSQPDTQYF. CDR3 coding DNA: TGCGCCAGCAGCTTGCGTAGCCAGCCAGATACGCAGTATTTT.

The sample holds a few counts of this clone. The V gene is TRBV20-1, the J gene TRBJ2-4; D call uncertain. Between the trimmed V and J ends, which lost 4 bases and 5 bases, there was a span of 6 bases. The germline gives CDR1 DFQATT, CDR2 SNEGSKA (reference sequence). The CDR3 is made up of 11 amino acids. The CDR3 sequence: CSAMLENIQYF. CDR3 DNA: TGCAGTGCTATGCTCGAAAACATTCAGTACTTC.

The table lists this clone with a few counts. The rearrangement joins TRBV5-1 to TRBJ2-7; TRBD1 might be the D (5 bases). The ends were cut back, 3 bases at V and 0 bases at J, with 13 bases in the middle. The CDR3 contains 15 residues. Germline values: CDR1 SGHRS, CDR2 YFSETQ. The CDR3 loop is CASSWKGQSSYEQYF. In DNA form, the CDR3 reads TGCGCCAGCAGCTGGAAGGGGCAGAGCTCCTACGAGCAGTACTTC.

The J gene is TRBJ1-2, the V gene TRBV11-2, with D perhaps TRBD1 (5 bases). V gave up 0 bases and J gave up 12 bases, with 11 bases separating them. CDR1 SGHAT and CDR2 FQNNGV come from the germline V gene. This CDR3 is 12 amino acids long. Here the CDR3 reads CASSLEAGSDTF. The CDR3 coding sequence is TGTGCCAGCAGCTTAGAGGCAGGGTCTGACACCTTC. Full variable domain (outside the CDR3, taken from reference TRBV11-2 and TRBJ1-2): EAGVAQSPRYKIIEKRQSVAFWCNPISGHATLYWYQQILGQGPKLLIQFQNNGVVDDSQLPKDRFSAERLKGVDSTLKIQPAKLEDSAVYLCASSLEAGSDTFGSGTRLTVV.

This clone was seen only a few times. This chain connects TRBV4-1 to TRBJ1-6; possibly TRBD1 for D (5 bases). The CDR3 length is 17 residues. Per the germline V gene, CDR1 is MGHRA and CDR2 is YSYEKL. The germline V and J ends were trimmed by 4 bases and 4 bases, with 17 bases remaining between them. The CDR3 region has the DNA TGCGCCAGCAGCCTGGGACGGGCGGTGAAATATAATTCACCCCTCCACTTT. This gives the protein CASSLGRAVKYNSPLHF.

CDR3 region: CASSADGQLSPLHF. The CDR3 DNA reads TGTGCCAGCAGCGCAGACGGACAACTGTCACCCCTCCACTTT. This sequence joins TRBV7-2 and TRBJ1-6, with a possible D match to TRBD1 (5 bases). CDR1 and CDR2 from the germline V gene are SGHTA and FQGNSA. V lost 5 bases, J lost 10 bases, and 15 bases lay in between. CDR3 size: 14 residues.

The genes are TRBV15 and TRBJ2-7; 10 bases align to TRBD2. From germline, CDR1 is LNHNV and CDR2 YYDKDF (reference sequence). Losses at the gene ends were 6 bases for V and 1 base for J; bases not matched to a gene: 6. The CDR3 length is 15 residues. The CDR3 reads CATRYTSGASYEQYF. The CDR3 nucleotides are TGTGCCACCAGGTATACTAGCGGGGCTTCCTACGAGCAGTACTTC.

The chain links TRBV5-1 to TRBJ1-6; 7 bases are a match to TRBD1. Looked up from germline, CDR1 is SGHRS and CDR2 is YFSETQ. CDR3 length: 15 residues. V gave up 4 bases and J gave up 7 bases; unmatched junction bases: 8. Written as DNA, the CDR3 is TGCGCCAGCAGCCGGGGCCCGACAGGGAATTCACCCCTCCACTTT. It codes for CASSRGPTGNSPLHF.

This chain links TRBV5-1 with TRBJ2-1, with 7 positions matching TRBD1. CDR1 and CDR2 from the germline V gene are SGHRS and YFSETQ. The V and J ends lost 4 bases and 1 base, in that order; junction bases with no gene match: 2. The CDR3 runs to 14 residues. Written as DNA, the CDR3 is TGCGCCAGCAGCGTGGGACAGTCCTACAATGAGCAGTTCTTC. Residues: CASSVGQSYNEQFF.

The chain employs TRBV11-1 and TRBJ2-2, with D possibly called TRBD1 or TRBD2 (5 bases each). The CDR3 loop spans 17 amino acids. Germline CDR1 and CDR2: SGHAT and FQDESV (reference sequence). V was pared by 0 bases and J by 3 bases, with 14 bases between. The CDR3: CASSLAGRTLYTGELFF. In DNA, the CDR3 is TGTGCCAGCAGCTTAGCGGGGCGGACTTTGTACACCGGGGAGCTGTTTTTT.

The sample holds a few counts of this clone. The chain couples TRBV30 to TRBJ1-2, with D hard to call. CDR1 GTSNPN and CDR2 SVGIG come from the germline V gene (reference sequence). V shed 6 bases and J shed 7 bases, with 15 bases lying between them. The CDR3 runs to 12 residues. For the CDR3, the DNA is TGTGCCTGCCAGGCAATCGTGGGTGGCTACACCTTC. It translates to CACQAIVGGYTF. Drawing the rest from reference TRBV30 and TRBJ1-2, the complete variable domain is SQTIHQWPATLVQPVGSPLSLECTVEGTSNPNLYWYRQAAGRGLQLLFYSVGIGQISSEVPQNLSASRPQDRQFILSSKKLLLSDSGFYLCACQAIVGGYTFGSGTRLTVV.

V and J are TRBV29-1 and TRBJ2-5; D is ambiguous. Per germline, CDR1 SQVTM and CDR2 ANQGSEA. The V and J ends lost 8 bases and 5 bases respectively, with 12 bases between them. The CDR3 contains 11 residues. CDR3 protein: CSSRIVETQYF. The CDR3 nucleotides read TGCAGCTCTAGGATTGTTGAGACCCAGTACTTC.

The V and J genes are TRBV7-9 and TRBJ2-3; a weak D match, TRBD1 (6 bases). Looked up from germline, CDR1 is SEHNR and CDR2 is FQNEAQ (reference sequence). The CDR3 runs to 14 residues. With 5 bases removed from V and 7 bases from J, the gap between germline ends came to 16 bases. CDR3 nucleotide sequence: TGTGCCAGCAGCCGACAGGCCTCTCCCAATACGCAGTATTTT. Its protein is CASSRQASPNTQYF.